The 28 T cell receptor beta chains in this list originate from one sample, sequenced in a study of blood T cells in healthy people across ages. Using a J-beta primer mix together with a sample-barcoded 5' primer, a second PCR was run for roughly 7 to 11 cycles. TCRdb reprocessed the 5' RACE reads via MiXCR and lists one record per CDR3 protein. The table lists more than 600,000 distinct CDR3 sequences, roughly 25% of them singletons, with more than 8% in the top ten. The data also belong to a second study, concerning T cells of mothers and their children.

Sample: blood. These receptors were taken from a boy aged 5-17 years in good health.

The chain joins TRBV7-9 to TRBJ1-4; no clear D. In germline, CDR1 is SEHNR, CDR2 FQNEAQ (reference sequence). This CDR3 is 13 amino acids long. Trimming took off 8 bases at V and 4 bases at J, with 11 bases between the two ends. The CDR3 nucleotides read TGTGCCAGCCGAGGAGCAATTAATGAAAAACTGTTTTTT. Translation gives CASRGAINEKLFF.

This chain connects TRBV5-1 to TRBJ1-2; 7 positions match TRBD1. The germline gives CDR1 SGHRS, CDR2 YFSETQ. CDR3 length: 15 residues. V lost 6 bases and J lost 8; bases outside the gene matches: 16. This CDR3 is CASMLGRGGAEGYTF. CDR3 DNA: TGCGCCAGCATGCTTGGAAGAGGGGGCGCCGAGGGCTACACCTTC.

This chain connects TRBV3-1 to TRBJ2-1; D is ambiguous. Between the trimmed V and J ends, which lost 0 bases and 9 bases, there was a span of 12 bases. The CDR3 loop spans 14 amino acids. Germline V gene data show CDR1 as LGHDT and CDR2 as YNNKEL (reference sequence). CDR3 protein: CASSQDMVAVEQFF. The DNA for the CDR3 is TGTGCCAGCAGCCAAGATATGGTAGCAGTTGAGCAGTTCTTC.

This clonotype was seen only a few times. The rearrangement uses TRBV7-9 and TRBJ1-2; D is uncertain. Germline CDR1 and CDR2: SEHNR and FQNEAQ (reference sequence). CDR3 length: 13 amino acids. The V end lost 2 bases, the J end lost 6 bases, and 10 bases lay between the germline ends. The CDR3 here is CASSLMGDDGYTF. Written as DNA, the CDR3 is TGTGCCAGCAGCTTAATGGGAGACGATGGCTACACCTTC.

This clonotype showed up just a few times. The chain combines TRBV7-8 with TRBJ2-5; a weak D match, TRBD1 (6 bases). TRBJ2-1 explains the end of the DNA better; the J call may be wrong. The V gene's germline CDR1 is SGHVS and CDR2 FQNEAQ. The CDR3 runs to 15 residues. The CDR3 reads CASSLTWGQVYEQFF. The CDR3 DNA follows: TGTGCCAGCAGCTTGACGTGGGGGCAGGTCTATGAGCAGTTCTTC.

This rearrangement joins TRBV12-3 or TRBV12-4 to TRBJ2-1; D remains ambiguous. The end of the DNA fits TRBJ2-5 better, so the J call may be wrong. The CDR3 contains 13 residues. The CDR3 is CASRSEYEETQYF. The CDR3 nucleotides are TGTGCCAGCAGATCCGAATACGAGGAGACCCAGTACTTC.

Only a few counts were recorded for this clonotype. The chain carries TRBV2 and TRBJ2-3; D uncertain. Looked up from germline, CDR1 is SNHLY and CDR2 is FYNNEI. The CDR3 is 14 amino acids. The V and J ends lost 4 bases and 0 bases respectively, with 8 bases between them. The CDR3 DNA is TGTGCCAGCAGTGGGGATCCCAGCACAGATACGCAGTATTTT. As protein: CASSGDPSTDTQYF.

This clonotype occurred a few times. The chain carries TRBV5-1 and TRBJ2-5; maybe TRBD2 (6 bases). The V end was cut by 2 bases, the J end by 5 bases, with 10 bases between. In germline, CDR1 is SGHRS, CDR2 YFSETQ. The CDR3 runs to 13 residues. The CDR3 reads CASSFQGLETQYF. CDR3 bases: TGCGCCAGCAGCTTCCAGGGACTGGAGACCCAGTACTTC.

The chain employs TRBV9 and TRBJ2-5, with TRBD1 matching 8 bases. This CDR3 is built from 14 residues. Germline assignment: CDR1 SGDLS and CDR2 YYNGEE. After removal of 2 bases from V and 4 bases from J, the junction contained 4 bases not matched to a gene. The DNA of the CDR3 is TGTGCCAGCAGCGTGACAGGGGTAGTAGAGACCCAGTACTTC. This codes for CASSVTGVVETQYF. Filled out from reference TRBV9 and TRBJ2-5, the complete variable domain reads DSGVTQTPKHLITATGQRVTLRCSPRSGDLSVYWYQQSLDQGLQFLIQYYNGEERAKGNILERFSAQQFPDLHSELNLSSLELGDSALYFCASSVTGVVETQYFGPGTRLLVL.

The V and J genes are TRBV12-3 or TRBV12-4 and TRBJ2-5; 8 nucleotides line up with TRBD1. This CDR3 comprises 16 residues. The V and J ends lost 5 bases and 2 bases, in that order; junction bases with no gene match: 10. In nucleotides, the CDR3 is TGTGCCAGCAGTACCGGGACAGGATTAAAACAAGAGACCCAGTACTTC. This codes for CASSTGTGLKQETQYF.

This clonotype has only a few counts. The chain employs TRBV3-1 and TRBJ1-5, with TRBD1 as a possible D gene (5 bases). Trimming removed 1 base at V and 7 bases at J, with 11 bases between. There are 14 residues in the CDR3. Germline V gives CDR1 LGHDT, CDR2 YNNKEL (reference sequence). The chain's CDR3 is CASSQGQGQQPQHF. The CDR3 DNA sequence: TGTGCCAGCAGCCAAGGGCAGGGCCAGCAGCCCCAGCATTTT.

The chain recombines TRBV9 with TRBJ2-5; 10 positions agree with TRBD2. V dropped 2 bases and J dropped 4; count of bases not matched to a gene: 2. Germline CDR1 is SGDLS and CDR2 is YYNGEE. This CDR3 has 14 amino acids. CDR3 sequence reads: CASSVSGRVETQYF. The CDR3 DNA follows: TGTGCCAGCAGCGTCAGCGGGAGGGTAGAGACCCAGTACTTC.

This clonotype occurred a few times. The V and J genes are TRBV11-2 and TRBJ2-1; TRBD2 agrees at 10 bases. TRBJ2-7 explains the end of the DNA better; the J call may be wrong. This CDR3 region has 15 residues. In germline, CDR1 is SGHAT, CDR2 FQNNGV. The CDR3 DNA reads as TGTGCCAGCAGCGAGGGACTAGCGATTTCCTACGAGCAGTACTTC. Protein sequence: CASSEGLAISYEQYF.

The chain has TRBV9 and TRBJ1-3, with TRBD1 as a possible D gene (5 bases). The CDR3 sequence is 16 residues long. Germline V CDR1 and CDR2: SGDLS, YYNGEE. Trimming took 4 bases from V and 0 from J, leaving 14 bases between them. This CDR3 reads CASSLGRTNSGNTIYF. CDR3 coding DNA: TGTGCCAGCAGCCTTGGCCGGACAAACTCTGGAAACACCATATATTTT.

The chain employs TRBV29-1 and TRBJ1-1, with D hard to call. The germline V gene encodes CDR1 SQVTM and CDR2 ANQGSEA. The CDR3 length is 13 residues. Trimming removed 6 bases at V and 4 bases at J, with 15 bases between. The CDR3, as DNA: TGCAGCGTCCTGCCCCTTCGGGGCACTGAAGCTTTCTTT. It is translated as CSVLPLRGTEAFF.

This clonotype has only a few counts. The gene calls are TRBV11-3 and TRBJ2-7; D gene uncertain. Germline CDR1 SGHNT, CDR2 YENEEA. CDR3 length: 14 amino acids. V was shortened by 0 bases and J by 3 bases, with 9 bases between the two germline ends. CDR3 nucleotide sequence: TGTGCCAGCAGCTTAGAGTATTGGTACTACGAGCAGTACTTC. It encodes CASSLEYWYYEQYF. The whole variable domain, filled in from reference TRBV11-3 and TRBJ2-7, reads EAGVVQSPRYKIIEKKQPVAFWCNPISGHNTLYWYLQNLGQGPELLIRYENEEAVDDSQLPKDRFSAERLKGVDSTLKIQPAELGDSAVYLCASSLEYWYYEQYFGPGTRLTVT.

The chain is built from TRBV13 and TRBJ1-2; no clear D gene. The CDR3 is 17 residues long. CDR1 and CDR2 from the germline V gene are PRHDT and FYEKMQ (reference sequence). V shed 5 bases and J shed 0 bases, with 19 bases lying between them. CDR3 sequence (DNA): TGTGCCAGCAGCCCCGAAGGGCCGAAGGAGCCTAACTATGGCTACACCTTC. Amino acids: CASSPEGPKEPNYGYTF.

The chain has TRBV18 and TRBJ2-5, with no clear D. The CDR3 consists of 15 residues. Trimming pared 0 bases from V and 2 bases from J, leaving 10 bases between. The V gene's germline CDR1 is KGHSH and CDR2 LQKENI. The CDR3, as DNA: TGTGCCAGCTCACCACCGCTCGGTAATCAAGAGACCCAGTACTTC. Protein sequence: CASSPPLGNQETQYF.

The V and J genes are TRBV6-5 and TRBJ1-2; D unresolved. Trimming took off 8 bases at V and 3 bases at J, with 13 bases between the two ends. The CDR3 is 13 residues long. The germline V gene has CDR1 MNHEY and CDR2 SVGAGI. CDR3 loop: CASGPGQDYGYTF. DNA of the CDR3: TGTGCCAGCGGCCCTGGGCAGGACTATGGCTACACCTTC.

This clonotype came up a few times. The CDR3 loop is CASSPWHSPSGEEQYF. CDR3 nucleotides: TGTGCCAGCTCACCGTGGCACAGCCCATCGGGGGAGGAGCAGTACTTC. V usage is TRBV18 and J usage is TRBJ2-1; the D gene is possibly TRBD2 (6 bases). Gene TRBJ2-7 matches the end of the DNA better, so the J call may be wrong. Germline V gene sequence: CDR1 KGHSH, CDR2 LQKENI. The CDR3 loop spans 16 amino acids.

The CDR3 protein is CSVETGRDYYGYTF. DNA for the CDR3: TGCAGCGTGGAAACAGGGAGGGACTACTATGGCTACACCTTC. The chain recombines TRBV29-1 with TRBJ1-2, with D maybe TRBD1 (6 bases). The germline gives CDR1 SQVTM, CDR2 ANQGSEA. The CDR3 runs 14 residues. Trimming removed 6 bases from V and 3 bases from J, with 17 bases in between.

V gene TRBV7-2 combines with J gene TRBJ2-5, with unresolved D. Trimming took off 1 base at V and 11 bases at J, with 17 bases between the two ends. Germline loops: CDR1 SGHTA, CDR2 FQGNSA. This CDR3 is built from 14 residues. CDR3: CASSLDWNRESQYF. DNA of the CDR3: TGTGCCAGCAGCTTAGATTGGAACAGAGAATCGCAGTACTTC.

In its sample, this clonotype was seen a few times. The J gene is TRBJ1-2, the V gene TRBV4-3, with D unclear. The CDR3 spans 15 residues. From germline, CDR1 is LGHNA and CDR2 YSLEER. With 0 bases removed from V and 4 bases from J, the gap between germline ends came to 12 bases. CDR3 sequence (DNA): TGCGCCAGCAGCCAAGATAAGGAGTTACTCTATGGCTACACCTTC. It translates to CASSQDKELLYGYTF.

A few counts support this clonotype. The chain joins TRBV5-1 to TRBJ2-1; D may be TRBD2 (5 bases). The J call may be incorrect, as the DNA end agrees better with TRBJ2-5. CDR3 length: 15 residues. The germline V gene has CDR1 SGHRS and CDR2 YFSETQ. DNA for the CDR3: TGCGCCAGCAGCTTTAACAGCGAGGCGGGAGAGACCCAGTACTTC. It is translated as CASSFNSEAGETQYF.

At least ten counts were recorded for this clonotype. This chain uses TRBV28 with TRBJ2-5; a weak D match, TRBD1 (6 bases). Trimming took off 5 bases at V and 1 base at J, with 11 bases between the two ends. Germline CDR1 MDHEN, CDR2 SYDVKM. This CDR3 has 14 amino acids. This CDR3 is CASSPSDSQETQYF. Written as DNA, the CDR3 is TGTGCCAGCAGTCCTTCGGACAGCCAAGAGACCCAGTACTTC.

This clonotype was picked up a small number of times. The junction and the germline gene differ at one end; a read error may be behind it. The chain carries TRBV4-3 and TRBJ1-4; D is perhaps TRBD1 (5 bases). The CDR3 is 18 amino acids. Per the germline V gene, CDR1 is LGHNA and CDR2 is YSLEER. The CDR3, as DNA: TGCGCCAGCAGCTCAGAATTTACCGGGGCGTCAACTAATGGAAAACTGTTTTTT. It translates to CASSSEFTGASTNGKLFF.

The chain carries TRBV29-1 and TRBJ2-1, with D uncertain. CDR3 size: 12 residues. Germline V gene lookup returns CDR1 SQVTM and CDR2 ANQGSEA. Trimming left V 8 bases short and J 6 bases short, with 14 bases between. CDR3 loop: CSIDRGRNEQFF. DNA of the CDR3: TGCAGCATAGATAGAGGACGCAATGAGCAGTTCTTC.

Remarks on this clonotype: The junction departs from germline at one end; a sequencing error may be responsible. The CDR3 DNA reads as TGTGCCAGCAGCTCCGGATTGGGTTCCTTTTTT. As protein: CASSSGLGSFF. The V and J genes are TRBV4-2 and TRBJ2-3, with D unresolved. The germline V gene has CDR1 LGHNA and CDR2 YNFKEQ. This CDR3 comprises 11 residues.